Each of the 13 T cell receptor beta chains below was sequenced from the same sample in a study of spatial heterogeneity in lung cancer. TCRdb reprocessed the 5' RACE reads via MiXCR and lists one record per CDR3 protein. The sample consists of about 43,000 distinct CDR3 sequences, approximately 24% of them appearing once. Noted time point: blood at routine non-recurrence follow-up after resection. The starting material was PBMCs, obtained at follow-up. These receptor sequences come from a female donor with early-stage non-small cell lung cancer.

The rearrangement links TRBV6-6 to TRBJ1-2; D not certain. This CDR3 comprises 12 residues. The germline gives CDR1 MNHNY, CDR2 SVGAGI (reference sequence). V lost 0 bases to trimming and J lost 10 bases, with 9 bases between them. CDR3 residues: CASSYSSDDYTF. As DNA, the CDR3 is TGTGCCAGCAGTTACTCATCTGACGACTACACCTTC.

The chain links TRBV21-1 to TRBJ1-4. TRBV21-1 is a known pseudogene. CDR3 length equals 11 residues. The CDR3 reads CASSKDEKLFF. CDR3 coding DNA: TGTGCCAGCAGCAAAGACGAAAAACTGTTTTTT.

The chain recombines TRBV11-2 with TRBJ1-2, with D perhaps TRBD1 (6 bases). Germline assignment: CDR1 SGHAT and CDR2 FQNNGV. The ends were cut back, 5 bases at V and 2 bases at J, with 18 bases in the middle. The length of the CDR3 is 16 residues. The CDR3: CASSKISTGKNYGYTF. CDR3 nucleotides: TGTGCCAGCAGCAAGATCTCGACAGGAAAGAACTATGGCTACACCTTC.

This sequence joins TRBV12-3 or TRBV12-4 and TRBJ1-5; D possibly corresponds to TRBD1 (6 bases). V lost 4 bases, J lost 4 bases, and 14 bases lay in between. The CDR3 is 15 residues long. This chain's CDR3 is CASSSPGGRNQPQHF. The CDR3 region has the DNA TGTGCCAGCAGTTCCCCTGGGGGGCGGAATCAGCCCCAGCATTTT.

The rearrangement joins TRBV10-1 to TRBJ2-1; 7 nucleotides match TRBD2. Per germline, CDR1 WNHNN and CDR2 SYGVQD (reference sequence). This CDR3 spans 14 amino acids. The ends lost 2 bases at V and 3 bases at J; junction bases unmatched: 1. The CDR3 region is CASSESGVYNEQFF. The CDR3 nucleotides read TGCGCCAGCAGTGAGAGCGGGGTCTACAATGAGCAGTTCTTC.

This clonotype was detected ten times or more. This chain links TRBV19 with TRBJ1-5, with D perhaps TRBD1 (5 bases). Trimming removed 5 bases at V and 6 bases at J, with 14 bases between. The germline V gene has CDR1 LNHDA and CDR2 SQIVND (reference sequence). The CDR3 has 14 amino acids. Written as DNA, the CDR3 is TGTGCCAGTAGTGAGGGGCAGAGGAGTCAGCCCCAGCATTTT. Translating it yields CASSEGQRSQPQHF. Using reference TRBV19 and TRBJ1-5 for the parts outside the CDR3, the full variable domain is DGGITQSPKYLFRKEGQNVTLSCEQNLNHDAMYWYRQDPGQGLRLIYYSQIVNDFQKGDIAEGYSVSREKKESFPLTVTSAQKNPTAFYLCASSEGQRSQPQHFGDGTRLSIL.

This chain joins TRBV20-1 and TRBJ2-1; possible D gene TRBD1, 5 bases. Between the trimmed V and J ends, which lost 3 bases and 6 bases, there was a span of 9 bases. This CDR3 region has 12 residues. In germline, CDR1 is DFQATT, CDR2 SNEGSKA (reference sequence). DNA of the CDR3: TGCAGTGCTAGCGCAGGGATCAATGAGCAGTTCTTC. This sequence encodes CSASAGINEQFF.

A few counts support this clonotype. The junction differs from germline at one of its ends, possibly a read error. The rearrangement joins TRBV28 to TRBJ2-4, with a possible D match to TRBD2 (5 bases). The germline V gene has CDR1 MDHEN and CDR2 SYDVKM. There are 15 residues in the CDR3. CDR3 sequence: CASNLSGIAKNIQYF. CDR3 coding DNA: TGTGCCAGCAATTTATCGGGGATAGCCAAAAACATTCAGTACTTC. Using reference TRBV28 and TRBJ2-4 for the parts outside the CDR3, the full variable domain is DVKVTQSSRYLVKRTGEKVFLECVQDMDHENMFWYRQDPGLGLRLIYFSYDVKMKEKGDIPEGYSVSREKKERFSLILESASTNQTSMYLCASNLSGIAKNIQYFGAGTRLSVL.

This clonotype appeared many times. The rearrangement links TRBV5-1 to TRBJ2-5; no clear D. The V gene's germline CDR1 is SGHRS and CDR2 YFSETQ. V was shortened by 4 bases and J by 1 base, with 8 bases between the two germline ends. This CDR3 has 13 amino acids. In DNA, the CDR3 is TGCGCCAGCAGCCCACGGACCCAAGAGACCCAGTACTTC. Encoded protein: CASSPRTQETQYF.

This clonotype was observed at least ten times. The chain couples TRBV13 to TRBJ1-1; D ambiguous. CDR1 and CDR2 from the germline V gene are PRHDT and FYEKMQ (reference sequence). V shed 5 bases and J shed 6 bases, with 7 bases lying between them. The CDR3 covers 11 residues. Here the CDR3 DNA reads TGTGCCAGCAGCCTATTTGCTGAAGCTTTCTTT. This translates into CASSLFAEAFF.

This rearrangement joins TRBV5-1 to TRBJ1-1, with D hard to call. This CDR3 spans 15 amino acids. Germline loops: CDR1 SGHRS, CDR2 YFSETQ. Trimming removed 0 bases from V and 3 bases from J, with 12 bases in between. CDR3 bases: TGCGCCAGCAGCTTGGTAGCGGGAGCAGACACTGAAGCTTTCTTT. Residues: CASSLVAGADTEAFF.

The rearrangement uses TRBV11-2 and TRBJ2-7, with 10 positions matching TRBD2. Per the germline V gene, CDR1 is SGHAT and CDR2 is FQNNGV. J lost 7 bases, V lost 1 base, and 10 bases had no gene match. This CDR3 has 16 amino acids. In DNA form, the CDR3 reads TGTGCCAGCAGCTTAGTCGCCGGGACTAGCGAATTAGAGCAGTACTTC. Translating gives CASSLVAGTSELEQYF.

V usage is TRBV7-9 and J usage is TRBJ1-1; D gene unclear. The CDR3 extends over 14 amino acids. Germline CDR1 and CDR2: SEHNR and FQNEAQ (reference sequence). Deletions cut 4 bases from V and 3 bases from J, with 12 bases between. CDR3 sequence: CASSSSGVDTEAFF. The CDR3 DNA reads as TGTGCCAGCAGCTCATCCGGGGTGGACACTGAAGCTTTCTTT.